The source of this T cell receptor (beta chain) is a study of blood T cell repertoires in COVID-19. Across the study: Acute and convalescent COVID-19 specimens originated in the United States, Italy and Spain.

The CDR3 sequence is 13 residues long. Per the germline V gene, CDR1 is MNHEY and CDR2 is SMNVEV (reference sequence). V was trimmed by 3 bases and J by 7 bases, leaving 10 bases between them. In the study's own analysis: Reference gene primer amplification yielded estimated nucleated cell counts. Using immunoSEQ multiplex PCR, the repertoire was profiled, and TCRdb retains in-frame clones only, with some absent. The D gene and trimming were derived from the DNA, and the V and J assignments and clone size from that table. The sample holds approximately 270,000 clones, around 85% seen once. Enrollees, roughly 18 to 95 years old, lived in fewer than 25 US areas. Resolution of symptoms, clearance, or two negative PCRs was present in recovered Cohort 3 donors.

This chain uses TRBV27 with TRBJ2-1, with a weak D call TRBD2 (6 bases). This receptor was obtained from a woman between 45 and 60 years old who had recovered from COVID-19. The material sequenced was PBMCs or T cells enriched from blood (not recorded which). This CDR3 is CASSFGGRNEQFF. The CDR3 DNA reads TGTGCCAGCAGTTTTGGGGGGAGGAATGAGCAGTTCTTC.